Below, 22 T cell receptor beta chains from the same sample are listed, as sequenced in a study of cytomegalovirus exposure and HLA in healthy donors. Vbeta (60) and Jbeta (13) primers were used in the PCR. This table comes from immunoSEQ multiplex PCR, and its TCRdb copy is limited to in-frame clones, with some not included. The sample carries hundreds of thousands of clones, approximately 78% recorded once. Specimen: PBMCs. These receptors all stem from a man younger than 40 in good health and CMV-seronegative.

The chain couples TRBV6-1 to TRBJ1-6; maybe TRBD1 (5 bases). The V gene lost 5 bases and the J gene lost 5 bases, with 10 bases spanning the gap. CDR1 and CDR2 (germline): MNHNS, SASEGT. This CDR3 comprises 14 residues. The CDR3 DNA reads as TGTGCCAGCAGTAGCGGGACTCATAATTCACCCCTCCACTTT. This encodes CASSSGTHNSPLHF.

V and J are TRBV6-7 and TRBJ2-7; TRBD1 matches 12 bases. TRBV6-7 is classed as an ORF, of uncertain function. J gave up 3 bases and V 2 bases, and 11 bases lay outside the gene matches. The CDR3 spans 18 residues. CDR3 residues: CASSYPAGTGGRIYEQYF. CDR3 coding DNA: TGTGCCAGCAGTTACCCAGCCGGGACAGGGGGCCGTATCTACGAGCAGTACTTC.

This clone was counted a single time. This chain connects TRBV9 to TRBJ2-4; TRBD1 might be the D (7 bases). The germline gives CDR1 SGDLS, CDR2 YYNGEE. Trimming took off 3 bases at V and 7 bases at J, with 14 bases between the two ends. The CDR3 totals 14 residues. For the CDR3, the DNA is TGTGCCAGCAGCGGGGACAGCCGGGGGAACATTCAGTACTTC. Translation: CASSGDSRGNIQYF.

This chain uses TRBV2 with TRBJ1-2; TRBD1 aligns across 7 bases. This CDR3 spans 13 amino acids. Germline V gives CDR1 SNHLY, CDR2 FYNNEI. V was clipped by 5 bases and J by 1 base; unmatched bases: 1. The CDR3 spells CASSRGLNYGYTF. In DNA, the CDR3 is TGTGCCAGCAGTAGGGGGCTTAACTATGGCTACACCTTC. Full variable domain (remainder filled in from reference TRBV2 and TRBJ1-2): EPEVTQTPSHQVTQMGQEVILRCVPISNHLYFYWYRQILGQKVEFLVSFYNNEISEKSEIFDDQFSVERPDGSNFTLKIRSTKLEDSAMYFCASSRGLNYGYTFGSGTRLTVV.

The V and J genes are TRBV28 and TRBJ2-5; no reliable D call. Trimming removed 2 bases from V and 1 base from J, with 5 bases in between. Per germline, CDR1 MDHEN and CDR2 SYDVKM. There are 13 residues in the CDR3. In DNA form, the CDR3 reads TGTGCCAGCAGTTTAGGAGTCCAAGAGACCCAGTACTTC. It translates to CASSLGVQETQYF.

The V gene is TRBV14, the J gene TRBJ1-1, with D unclear. Trimming took off 4 bases at V and 4 bases at J, with 4 bases between the two ends. Germline CDR1 and CDR2: SGHDN and FVKESK. CDR3 length: 11 amino acids. The CDR3 region has the DNA TGTGCCAGCAGCCTACTCACTGAAGCTTTCTTT. Translated, it gives CASSLLTEAFF. Combining the CDR3 with reference TRBV14 and TRBJ1-1 gives the whole variable domain EAGVTQFPSHSVIEKGQTVTLRCDPISGHDNLYWYRRVMGKEIKFLLHFVKESKQDESGMPNNRFLAERTGGTYSTLKVQPAELEDSGVYFCASSLLTEAFFGQGTRLTVV.

V and J are TRBV5-1 and TRBJ1-2, with 7 bases fitting TRBD1. Trimming removed 2 bases from V and 7 bases from J; junction bases left unmatched: 5. This CDR3 spans 13 amino acids. The germline CDR1 and CDR2 sequences are SGHRS and YFSETQ. CDR3 loop: CASSLTGEAGYTF. CDR3 in DNA: TGCGCCAGCAGCTTAACAGGGGAGGCTGGCTACACCTTC.

This chain connects TRBV27 to TRBJ2-2; D call uncertain. This CDR3 contains 13 residues. CDR1 is MNHEY, CDR2 SMNVEV, per germline (reference sequence). The V and J ends lost 5 bases and 0 bases respectively, with 4 bases between them. Written as DNA, the CDR3 is TGTGCCAGCAGTCCATCGAACACCGGGGAGCTGTTTTTT. Translating gives CASSPSNTGELFF.

The gene calls are TRBV2 and TRBJ2-1; the match to TRBD2 covers 12 bases. The germline V gene encodes CDR1 SNHLY and CDR2 FYNNEI. V lost 1 base and J lost 4; bases outside the gene matches: 8. The CDR3 loop spans 18 amino acids. Here the CDR3 reads CASSEVGSSGGVYNEQFF. The CDR3 nucleotides are TGTGCCAGCAGTGAAGTTGGGTCTAGCGGGGGGGTATACAATGAGCAGTTCTTC. Drawing the rest from reference TRBV2 and TRBJ2-1, the complete variable domain is EPEVTQTPSHQVTQMGQEVILRCVPISNHLYFYWYRQILGQKVEFLVSFYNNEISEKSEIFDDQFSVERPDGSNFTLKIRSTKLEDSAMYFCASSEVGSSGGVYNEQFFGPGTRLTVL.

This sequence joins TRBV5-4 and TRBJ1-4; the match to TRBD1 covers 7 bases. Looked up from germline, CDR1 is SGHNT and CDR2 is YYREEE (reference sequence). V lost 4 bases, J lost 7 bases, and 13 bases stayed unmatched. This CDR3 comprises 16 residues. DNA for the CDR3: TGTGCCAGCAGCCCCGGCCTGGGACAGCCAGGTGAAAAACTGTTTTTT. Its translation: CASSPGLGQPGEKLFF.

In its sample, this clone was seen a few times. The V and J genes are TRBV19 and TRBJ1-2; D unresolved. CDR1 and CDR2 from the germline V gene are LNHDA and SQIVND (reference sequence). Deletions cut 5 bases from V and 3 bases from J, with 16 bases between. The CDR3 spans 15 residues. CDR3 region: CASSWLNLDDYGYTF. CDR3 nucleotide sequence: TGTGCCAGTAGTTGGCTGAACCTTGATGACTATGGCTACACCTTC.

In DNA, the CDR3 is TGTGCCACCACCCTACGGACAGGGGCTAACACTGAAGCTTTCTTT. Encoded protein: CATTLRTGANTEAFF. V and J are TRBV15 and TRBJ1-1, with TRBD1 matching over 9 bases. V lost 7 bases, J lost 2 bases, and 8 bases stayed unmatched. This CDR3 comprises 15 residues. Per germline, CDR1 LNHNV and CDR2 YYDKDF (reference sequence).

The rearrangement links TRBV6-5 to TRBJ2-2; no firm D call. The CDR3 extends over 14 amino acids. Germline CDR1 and CDR2: MNHEY and SVGAGI. V was pared by 8 bases and J by 0 bases, with 10 bases between. In nucleotides, the CDR3 is TGTGCCAGCTTGCGCCTAGCGAACACCGGGGAGCTGTTTTTT. Translation gives CASLRLANTGELFF.

This clone has just one count. The gene calls are TRBV18 and TRBJ2-2; 8 bases align to TRBD1. CDR1 is KGHSH, CDR2 LQKENI, per germline. The V gene end was trimmed by 6 bases and the J gene end by 2 bases; junction bases not matched to a gene: 5. The length of the CDR3 is 15 residues. DNA of the CDR3: TGTGCCAGCTCTCGCGACAGGGGAAACACCGGGGAGCTGTTTTTT. Translated: CASSRDRGNTGELFF. The whole variable domain, filled in from reference TRBV18 and TRBJ2-2, reads NAGVMQNPRHLVRRRGQEARLRCSPMKGHSHVYWYRQLPEEGLKFMVYLQKENIIDESGMPKERFSAEFPKEGPSILRIQQVVRGDSAAYFCASSRDRGNTGELFFGEGSRLTVL.

This chain uses TRBV28 with TRBJ1-3; D gene ambiguous. The V gene's germline CDR1 is MDHEN and CDR2 SYDVKM. The CDR3 totals 17 residues. The V end lost 2 bases, the J end lost 0 bases, and 14 bases lay between the germline ends. The chain's CDR3 is CASSLGPLLSSGNTIYF. The DNA of the CDR3 is TGTGCCAGCAGTTTAGGGCCACTCCTGAGCTCTGGAAACACCATATATTTT.

V and J are TRBV9 and TRBJ2-7, with D perhaps TRBD2 (7 bases). From germline, CDR1 is SGDLS and CDR2 YYNGEE. CDR3 length equals 16 residues. Trimming shortened V by 4 bases and J by 3 bases, and 20 bases separated the two germline ends. CDR3 residues: CASSHNLGGPNYEQYF. In DNA form, the CDR3 reads TGTGCCAGCAGCCATAACCTGGGGGGGCCGAACTACGAGCAGTACTTC.

The chain couples TRBV6-5 to TRBJ1-1, with 7 positions matching TRBD1. The V gene end was trimmed by 4 bases and the J gene end by 6 bases; junction bases not matched to a gene: 8. CDR3 length equals 14 residues. CDR1 is MNHEY, CDR2 SVGAGI, per germline. The CDR3 DNA is TGTGCCAGCAGTTTCGACAGGGTTAGACCTGAAGCTTTCTTT. It is translated as CASSFDRVRPEAFF.

This clone was seen only a few times. V usage is TRBV6-1 and J usage is TRBJ1-2; a weak D match, TRBD1 (5 bases). This CDR3 has 14 residues. V gave up 4 bases and J gave up 7 bases, with 16 bases separating them. Per germline, CDR1 MNHNS and CDR2 SASEGT. The CDR3 protein is CASSAKGVSSGYTF. The CDR3 coding sequence is TGTGCCAGCAGTGCAAAAGGGGTTTCGAGTGGCTACACCTTC.

This clone was detected only once. The chain employs TRBV7-9 and TRBJ2-3; a possible D gene is TRBD1 (5 bases). CDR3 size: 14 residues. CDR1 is SEHNR and CDR2 is FQNEAQ in the germline V gene (reference sequence). V lost 9 bases, J lost 3 bases, and 16 bases lay in between. CDR3 protein: CASSVGLKTDTQYF. CDR3 sequence (DNA): TGTGCCAGTAGTGTGGGGCTTAAGACAGATACGCAGTATTTT. Looking up the rest from reference TRBV7-9 and TRBJ2-3 gives the full variable domain: DTGVSQNPRHKITKRGQNVTFRCDPISEHNRLYWYRQTLGQGPEFLTYFQNEAQLEKSRLLSDRFSAERPKGSFSTLEIQRTEQGDSAMYLCASSVGLKTDTQYFGPGTRLTVL.

The rearrangement joins TRBV19 to TRBJ1-5, with 9 bases matching TRBD1. V was pared by 7 bases and J by 0 bases, with 10 bases of the junction left unmatched. The CDR3 extends over 17 amino acids. CDR1 LNHDA and CDR2 SQIVND come from the germline V gene (reference sequence). The CDR3 reads CASNTPGDRDSNQPQHF. CDR3 DNA sequence: TGTGCCAGTAATACCCCAGGGGACAGGGATAGCAATCAGCCCCAGCATTTT.

The chain uses TRBV6-5 and TRBJ1-2; D is unresolved. The CDR3 totals 13 residues. Trimming cost V 6 bases and J 4 bases, with 12 bases left between them. Germline loops: CDR1 MNHEY, CDR2 SVGAGI. The CDR3 here is CASRNLRVYGYTF. Written as DNA, the CDR3 is TGTGCCAGCAGGAACCTCCGAGTCTATGGCTACACCTTC.

The chain joins TRBV15 to TRBJ1-5, with D perhaps matching TRBD1 (6 bases). CDR1 is LNHNV and CDR2 is YYDKDF in the germline V gene (reference sequence). Trimming left V 1 base short and J 3 bases short, with 13 bases between. This CDR3 has 16 amino acids. CDR3 residues: CATSRGTGTHNQPQHF. In DNA form, the CDR3 reads TGTGCCACCAGCAGAGGCACAGGGACCCACAATCAGCCCCAGCATTTT.